The 3 T cell receptor beta chains listed next were all sequenced from one sample in a study of human T cells and chemical hapten exposure. Specified time point: pre-sensitization, week 0. Treatment indicated: therapeutic diphenylcyclopropenone sensitization with weekly scalp DPC. From the RACE reads, TCRdb called clonotypes with MiXCR, one entry per CDR3 protein. Counted here are 300,000 to 450,000 distinct CDR3 sequences, roughly 6% occurring once; the ten biggest clones make up about 8.2%. The sample in question was whole blood, obtained in connection with sensitization to the hapten diphenylcyclopropenone (DPC). Receptor source: a woman aged 18-35 years with alopecia areata. Some clones in this sample may be carry-over from other donors' samples.

This clonotype was seen only a few times. The chain has TRBV10-3 and TRBJ2-7, with D perhaps matching TRBD1 (6 bases). The germline gives CDR1 ENHRY, CDR2 SYGVKD. Trimming pared 4 bases from V and 4 bases from J, leaving 14 bases between. This CDR3 spans 14 amino acids. The DNA of the CDR3 is TGTGCCATCAGTGGAACCGGACAGCGATACGAGCAGTACTTC. This translates into CAISGTGQRYEQYF.

This clonotype was detected ten times or more. The V call is TRBV20-1, the J call TRBJ2-5; no firm D call. V was clipped by 5 bases and J by 1 base, with 8 bases between them. CDR3 size: 12 residues. The germline CDR1 and CDR2 sequences are DFQATT and SNEGSKA (reference sequence). This CDR3 reads CSADGPQETQYF. The DNA for the CDR3 is TGCAGTGCTGACGGGCCCCAAGAGACCCAGTACTTC.

This clonotype was detected many times. The V gene is TRBV12-3 or TRBV12-4, the J gene TRBJ1-5; D not certain. The V end lost 6 bases, the J end lost 5 bases, and 14 bases lay between the germline ends. This CDR3 is 14 amino acids long. The CDR3 DNA is TGTGCCAGCAGCCCGGACGGAGAATATCAGCCCCAGCATTTT. It codes for CASSPDGEYQPQHF.